Sequencing of this TCR beta chain was carried out in a study of T cells after posttransplantation cyclophosphamide. Cyclophosphamide on days +3 and +4 followed busulfan-fludarabine conditioning and a marrow graft. Libraries were prepared by immunoSEQ multiplex PCR; TCRdb keeps only in-frame clonotypes and omits some of them. The sample presents 5,700 or so clones, none singletons. This clone was detected many times. The sample here was PBMCs, taken after allogeneic stem cell transplant with posttransplant cyclophosphamide. The TCR comes from a male patient aged 55 to 70 who received an allogeneic stem cell transplant from a related donor, was CMV-positive, and had no GVHD. The graft donor may account for some of the T cells.

The CDR3 here is CASSKGTGNTEAFF. The CDR3 region has the DNA TGTGCCAGCAGCAAAGGGACAGGGAACACTGAAGCTTTCTTT. The chain is built from TRBV9 and TRBJ1-1, with TRBD1 identical over 8 bases. The CDR3 runs to 14 residues. Germline loops: CDR1 SGDLS, CDR2 YYNGEE. V trimming: 4 bases; J trimming: 1 base; junction bases outside the gene matches: 3.